Each of the 20 T cell receptor beta chains below was sequenced from the same sample in a study of cytomegalovirus exposure and HLA in healthy donors. TCRdb keeps only in-frame clones here, not all; method: immunoSEQ multiplex PCR. The data hold around 250,000 clones, with around 87% observed a single time. Sequencing input: PBMCs. These receptors were taken from a young woman in good health and CMV-seronegative.

The chain has TRBV28 and TRBJ1-2; 8 nucleotides agree with TRBD1. Germline CDR1 reads MDHEN; CDR2 reads SYDVKM. V lost 1 base, J lost 2 bases, and 3 bases stayed unmatched. The CDR3 extends over 15 amino acids. The CDR3 region is CASSLSGQANYGYTF. Written as DNA, the CDR3 is TGTGCCAGCAGTTTATCGGGACAGGCCAACTATGGCTACACCTTC.

CDR3: CASSFPGEGIQETQYF. CDR3 nucleotides: TGTGCCAGCAGCTTCCCCGGGGAGGGGATTCAAGAGACCCAGTACTTC. The gene calls are TRBV7-8 and TRBJ2-5, with 7 positions matching TRBD2. CDR3 size: 16 residues. After removal of 3 bases from V and 2 bases from J, the junction contained 9 bases not matched to a gene. Germline CDR1 is SGHVS and CDR2 is FQNEAQ.

This clone occurred a few times. The chain joins TRBV7-3 to TRBJ1-6; unclear D gene. V shed 3 bases and J shed 6 bases, with 9 bases lying between them. Germline lookup yields CDR1 SGHTA and CDR2 FQGTGA. This CDR3 region has 14 residues. CDR3 sequence: CASSLTPGNSPLHF. The CDR3 DNA reads as TGTGCCAGCAGCTTGACTCCTGGTAATTCACCCCTCCACTTT.

A few counts support this clone. CDR3 sequence (DNA): TGTGCCAGCAGTGAATTGTCGAGCGGGTCACCCCTCCACTTT. It is translated as CASSELSSGSPLHF. The chain is built from TRBV25-1 and TRBJ1-6; no firm D call. The CDR3 contains 14 residues. Germline lookup yields CDR1 MGHDK and CDR2 SYGVNS. V was cut by 1 base and J by 10 bases, with 11 bases left in between.

The genes are TRBV5-1 and TRBJ2-3; D ambiguous. The CDR3 runs 16 residues. V dropped 0 bases and J dropped 3 bases, with 14 bases sitting between them. Germline CDR1 reads SGHRS; CDR2 reads YFSETQ. The CDR3 spells CASSLEIGRNTDTQYF. CDR3 nucleotide sequence: TGCGCCAGCAGCTTGGAGATTGGCAGAAATACAGATACGCAGTATTTT.

The chain carries TRBV11-2 and TRBJ2-1; D possibly corresponds to TRBD1 (6 bases). The ends were cut back, 5 bases at V and 0 bases at J, with 14 bases in the middle. The CDR3 extends over 16 amino acids. Germline values: CDR1 SGHAT, CDR2 FQNNGV. CDR3 region: CASSQGWDTSYNEQFF. CDR3 sequence (DNA): TGTGCCAGCAGCCAGGGGTGGGACACCTCCTACAATGAGCAGTTCTTC.

The chain couples TRBV2 to TRBJ1-6; 7 bases fit TRBD1. Losses at the gene ends were 6 bases for V and 6 bases for J; bases not matched to a gene: 14. Germline V gene data show CDR1 as SNHLY and CDR2 as FYNNEI. The CDR3 totals 17 residues. CDR3 amino acids: CASSEGPGTATNSPLHF. The DNA for the CDR3 is TGTGCCAGCAGCGAGGGCCCCGGGACAGCTACTAATTCACCCCTCCACTTT.

There are a few counts of this clone. This chain uses TRBV2 with TRBJ2-1; D is perhaps TRBD1 (5 bases). Trimming removed 1 base at V and 0 bases at J, with 7 bases between. This CDR3 has 15 amino acids. CDR1 and CDR2 (germline): SNHLY, FYNNEI. The CDR3 DNA follows: TGTGCCAGCAGTGAAGACAGGACCTCCTACAATGAGCAGTTCTTC. This encodes CASSEDRTSYNEQFF.

This chain links TRBV6-6 with TRBJ2-3; the D gene is possibly TRBD1 (6 bases). V was trimmed by 5 bases and J by 2 bases, leaving 14 bases between them. Germline assignment: CDR1 MNHNY and CDR2 SVGAGI (reference sequence). The CDR3 covers 15 residues. DNA of the CDR3: TGTGCCAGCAGTCAGGGACACTATTACACAGATACGCAGTATTTT. Residues: CASSQGHYYTDTQYF.

The genes are TRBV4-1 and TRBJ1-3; tentatively, D is TRBD1 (6 bases). There are 17 residues in the CDR3. Trimming removed 1 base from V and 3 bases from J, with 16 bases in between. Germline V gene data show CDR1 as MGHRA and CDR2 as YSYEKL. Here the CDR3 reads CASSQGLQGLGGNTIYF. DNA of the CDR3: TGCGCCAGCAGCCAAGGGCTTCAGGGGCTTGGTGGAAACACCATATATTTT.

The V and J genes are TRBV5-1 and TRBJ1-1, with TRBD1 matching over 8 bases. This CDR3 spans 14 amino acids. V lost 4 bases and J lost 6; bases outside the gene matches: 8. From germline, CDR1 is SGHRS and CDR2 YFSETQ. The CDR3 here is CASSLDRAVSEAFF. In nucleotides, the CDR3 is TGCGCCAGCAGCCTGGACAGGGCTGTCTCTGAAGCTTTCTTT.

The rearrangement links TRBV5-4 to TRBJ2-7; a weak D match, TRBD1 (5 bases). V lost 0 bases and J 1 base, leaving 11 bases between the germline ends. The CDR3 has 15 residues. In germline, CDR1 is SGHNT, CDR2 YYREEE (reference sequence). The CDR3 region has the DNA TGTGCCAGCAGCTTGGGCCAGGACAAATCCTACGAGCAGTACTTC. Protein: CASSLGQDKSYEQYF.

CDR3 residues: CASSLPGVGNTIYF. CDR3 nucleotides: TGCGCCAGCAGCTTGCCGGGGGTTGGAAACACCATATATTTT. The V call is TRBV5-1, the J call TRBJ1-3; the D gene is possibly TRBD1 (5 bases). The CDR3 contains 14 residues. Germline CDR1 and CDR2: SGHRS and YFSETQ. V was clipped by 1 base and J by 3 bases, with 8 bases between them.

The chain has TRBV2 and TRBJ2-1, with 7 bases identical to TRBD1. V shed 8 bases and J 6 bases; nucleotides not matched to a gene: 7. The CDR3 runs 13 residues. The germline gives CDR1 SNHLY, CDR2 FYNNEI. The DNA for the CDR3 is TGTGCCAGCTACCGGGACAGTGCCAATGAGCAGTTCTTC. Translating gives CASYRDSANEQFF.

This chain uses TRBV28 with TRBJ2-7, with TRBD2 as a possible D gene (6 bases). Germline V CDR1 and CDR2: MDHEN, SYDVKM. Trimming took 5 bases from V and 4 from J, leaving 21 bases between them. The CDR3 loop spans 16 amino acids. DNA for the CDR3: TGTGCCAGCAGTCCGGCGCGGGACCCATACTTTTACGAGCAGTACGTC. This codes for CASSPARDPYFYEQYV.

This clone came up a few times. The chain uses TRBV7-2 and TRBJ1-6, with D unclear. The CDR3 contains 15 residues. Trimming took 5 bases from V and 4 from J, leaving 12 bases between them. CDR1 and CDR2 (germline): SGHTA, FQGNSA. The CDR3 DNA follows: TGTGCCAGCAGCCGAAACAGTGATTATAATTCACCCCTCCACTTT. Translated: CASSRNSDYNSPLHF.

The chain couples TRBV7-8 to TRBJ1-2, with 7 bases identical to TRBD1. The CDR3 extends over 13 amino acids. Losses at the gene ends were 2 bases for V and 6 bases for J; bases not matched to a gene: 3. The germline V gene encodes CDR1 SGHVS and CDR2 FQNEAQ. The CDR3 here is CASSLIQGNGYTF. The CDR3 DNA follows: TGTGCCAGCAGCTTAATACAGGGGAATGGCTACACCTTC.

The chain is built from TRBV7-6 and TRBJ2-1, with D possibly TRBD2 on 6 matching bases. The V end lost 5 bases, the J end lost 5 bases, and 13 bases lay between the germline ends. This CDR3 comprises 14 residues. CDR1 is SGHVS and CDR2 is FNYEAQ in the germline V gene. The CDR3 DNA reads as TGTGCCAGCAGCCCTGTCACGGGGGACAATGAGCAGTTCTTC. Its translation is CASSPVTGDNEQFF. Based on the CDR3 plus reference TRBV7-6 and TRBJ2-1, the full variable domain is GAGVSQSPRYKVTKRGQDVALRCDPISGHVSLYWYRQALGQGPEFLTYFNYEAQQDKSGLPNDRFSAERPEGSISTLTIQRTEQRDSAMYRCASSPVTGDNEQFFGPGTRLTVL.

V gene TRBV19 combines with J gene TRBJ1-6; 7 bases align to TRBD1. V trimming: 2 bases; J trimming: 6 bases; junction bases outside the gene matches: 10. Germline V gene lookup returns CDR1 LNHDA and CDR2 SQIVND (reference sequence). The CDR3 extends over 17 amino acids. DNA of the CDR3: TGTGCCAGTAGTATATTACTACAGGGGTTTGCTAATTCACCCCTCCACTTT. Encoded protein: CASSILLQGFANSPLHF.

This chain joins TRBV27 and TRBJ1-6; 8 bases map to TRBD1. Trimming cost V 0 bases and J 9 bases; bases outside gene matches: 7. The CDR3 runs 16 residues. Per germline, CDR1 MNHEY and CDR2 SMNVEV (reference sequence). The CDR3: CASSLSRTGFGSPLHF. CDR3 nucleotide sequence: TGTGCCAGCAGTTTATCCCGGACAGGGTTCGGTTCACCCCTCCACTTT.